What follows are 4 T cell receptor beta chains derived from one specimen sequenced in a study of blood T cell repertoires in COVID-19. TCRdb's table, derived via immunoSEQ multiplex PCR, lists solely in-frame clones and lacks some. Of about 60,000 clones listed, around four fifths were seen once; the top ten hold around 5.4%. Source material: peripheral blood. These receptors were taken from a woman aged 70-85 years with acute or convalescent COVID-19.

The chain employs TRBV18 and TRBJ2-5; the match to TRBD1 covers 8 bases. V was pared by 3 bases and J by 9 bases, with 9 bases of the junction left unmatched. From germline, CDR1 is KGHSH and CDR2 LQKENI. This CDR3 comprises 14 residues. The CDR3 region is CASSPGTGSGAQYF. DNA for the CDR3: TGTGCCAGCTCACCCGGGACAGGCTCGGGGGCCCAGTACTTC.

For the CDR3, the DNA is TGTGCCAGCAGAGCAGGGGCTGGGGCCAACGTCCTGACTTTC. It codes for CASRAGAGANVLTF. The gene calls are TRBV2 and TRBJ2-6, with a tentative D call TRBD1 (6 bases). The CDR3 has 14 residues. V was cut by 6 bases and J by 2 bases, with 8 bases left in between. Germline lookup yields CDR1 SNHLY and CDR2 FYNNEI.

The CDR3 reads CASSWRAGSTTDTQYF. The DNA for the CDR3 is TGCGCCAGCAGCTGGCGGGCGGGGAGCACGACAGATACGCAGTATTTT. V gene TRBV5-1 combines with J gene TRBJ2-3; the D gene is possibly TRBD2 (6 bases). The germline CDR1 and CDR2 sequences are SGHRS and YFSETQ. Trimming pared 3 bases from V and 3 bases from J, leaving 17 bases between. CDR3 length: 16 amino acids.

The chain links TRBV18 to TRBJ2-5; 7 nucleotides line up with TRBD1. V dropped 0 bases and J dropped 5; count of bases not matched to a gene: 0. This CDR3 spans 13 amino acids. Per germline, CDR1 KGHSH and CDR2 LQKENI. The CDR3 loop is CASSPPTGETQYF. The CDR3 DNA is TGTGCCAGCTCACCACCGACAGGGGAGACCCAGTACTTC.